This TCR beta chain is from a study of identical twins (TCRdb year 2016). Background on the whole study: The study deep-sequenced TCR alpha and beta repertoires from monozygotic twins, unrelated adults of various ages and cord blood to test whether fetal clonotypes persist. To rule out contamination, replicate twin experiments were performed at different times with different library preparation protocols.

This clonotype was seen at least ten times. No cognate antigen has been identified for it. It has no much larger one-base neighbor in the sample; base qualities were not kept. Study-wide conclusions, independent of this receptor: In beta out-of-frame sequences, excess twin sharing was weaker, because having fewer shared sequences lowered the signal-to-noise ratio. Because the same donors could not be followed over many years, the conclusions relied on cross-sectional statistical analysis. Invariant T cells such as MAIT and iNKT could partly confound zero-insertion analyses, although diverse VJ usage argued against such confounding for most clonotypes. Out-of-frame TCR alpha sequences shared between twins showed an excess of low generation-probability sequences compared with coincidental sharing between unrelated individuals. Out-of-frame TCR alpha sharing in monozygotic twins was systematically underestimated by recombination models, whereas sharing between unrelated individuals was in agreement with the recombination models. Abundant cord blood beta clonotypes had fewer insertions, young adult naive repertoires showed a similar but weaker trend, and memory repertoires showed no such trend.

All donors were healthy Caucasians. The twin cohort consisted of three pairs of female monozygotic twins, all aged roughly 18 to 30 years. The RNA used for TCR libraries was isolated from peripheral blood mononuclear cells. Library creation used 5' RACE. Sequencing was carried out with an Illumina HiSeq 2000. A universal primer binding site was added through template switching, and the final cDNA carried a unique molecular identifier so that TCR cDNA molecules could be counted accurately. First-strand cDNA for TCR alpha and beta chains was synthesized from specific primers in the conserved constant-segment region. To control for contamination, each cDNA library was double barcoded with a SMART-Mk sample barcode plus Illumina barcodes. Two successive PCR steps introduced TruSeq adapter sequences along with Illumina sample barcodes. The TCR alpha and beta cDNA libraries were sequenced on the Illumina HiSeq platform using custom primers. The paper's data handling went like this. MiGEC processed the raw reads to extract unique molecular identifiers, while MiXCR was used to determine the CDR3 positions. Recombination models were inferred per individual with the repgenHMM and IGoR tools using an EM algorithm. Shared clonotypes were analyzed with the tcR package in R, and sharing was normalized by the product of cloneset sizes. To study raw recombination without the effects of thymic and clonal selection, out-of-frame nonproductive sequences were analyzed. The raw public reads went through TCRdb reprocessing: fastp at Q25, MiXCR clone calling, in-frame beta chains kept. Each record represents a unique CDR3 protein, reported with the most common genes and DNA among its rows. The V and J calls, along with clone size, are taken from TCRdb and not from the paper's own processing. This sample is represented by about 920,000 distinct CDR3 sequences; 9% to 15% of them were singletons. Around 1.5% of the sample belongs to the ten largest clones.

The junction carries 17 bases between V and J, which are trimmed by 5 bases and 7 bases respectively. Inclusive of the bounding cysteine and phenylalanine, the CDR3 is 15 residues long. The sequence is cut down to CDR3 DNA, 45 bases in frame from base 1. CDR1 and CDR2 were assigned from the germline V gene as MRHNA and SNTAGT. This sample was shared with a second study, whose subject was yellow fever vaccine responses in identical twins. The second publication reports: According to the authors, in identical twins the way T cells responded to vaccination appeared partly convergent and partly personalized. Focusing on identical twins, the study followed the T cell clones that responded to the vaccine, and did so with precision.

The sample consisted of PBMCs. The rearrangement combines TRBV6-4 with TRBJ2-2; the D gene is unclear. This receptor was taken from a young woman in good health. The bases read TGTGCCAGCAGTACTGACCATGCAGGTGGCGGGGAGCTGTTTTTT. Translated, this is CASSTDHAGGGELFF.